This passage covers 6 T cell receptor beta chains from one sample sequenced in a study of T-cell reconstitution after alpha-beta-depleted transplantation in children (dated by TCRdb to 2016 to 2017). To prepare the library, PCR was applied. The instrument given in TCRdb is Illumina HiSeq 2500. TCR library preparation used molecular barcoding, with unique molecular identifiers applied to normalize quantification of the TCRbeta repertoire. TCRdb applied fastp at Q25 and MiXCR to the public reads, then kept only in-frame beta chains. A single entry per CDR3 protein holds the most common genes and DNA from its merged rows. The sample table lists under 250,000 distinct CDR3 sequences, 6.6% of them with a count of one. Of the sample, 4.5% to 6.5% is held by the ten largest clones. The sample's treatment or condition, from its label and the paper: allogeneic hematopoietic cell transplantation with graft depleted of TCRalphabeta T cells and CD19 B cells.

The material sequenced was PBMCs, taken before TCRalphabeta/CD19-depleted stem cell transplant. The receptors originated from a boy aged 2-9 years with acute lymphoblastic leukemia, due to receive a stem cell transplant.

This clonotype was observed at least ten times. The CDR3 protein is CASSVSWRQSYEQYF. As DNA, the CDR3 is TGTGCCAGCAGCGTAAGTTGGCGGCAGTCCTACGAGCAGTACTTC. The rearrangement links TRBV9 to TRBJ2-7; D remains ambiguous. Germline V CDR1 and CDR2: SGDLS, YYNGEE. V was cut by 1 base and J by 1 base, with 12 bases left in between. CDR3 length: 15 residues.

This clonotype occurred a few times. This chain links TRBV20-1 with TRBJ2-1; a possible D gene is TRBD2 (6 bases). This CDR3 has 15 amino acids. Germline assignment: CDR1 DFQATT and CDR2 SNEGSKA (reference sequence). Trimming left V 6 bases short and J 1 base short, with 16 bases between. The CDR3, as DNA: TGCAGTGCGGGGGAGGCGATCCCTTCCTACAATGAGCAGTTCTTC. Translating it yields CSAGEAIPSYNEQFF.

In its sample, this clonotype was seen once. The rearrangement joins TRBV6-2 or TRBV6-3 to TRBJ2-1; possible D gene TRBD2, 5 bases. CDR1 and CDR2 (germline): MNHEY, SVGEGT. V lost 7 bases to trimming and J lost 5 bases, with 9 bases between them. The length of the CDR3 is 12 residues. The CDR3 reads CASKGDDNEQFF. In nucleotides, the CDR3 is TGTGCCAGCAAGGGAGACGACAATGAGCAGTTCTTC.

This clonotype was detected a few times. The V call is TRBV12-3 or TRBV12-4, the J call TRBJ2-7; D perhaps matches TRBD2 (6 bases). The CDR3 length is 14 residues. Deletions cut 4 bases from V and 3 bases from J, with 13 bases between. The CDR3 spells CASSSRGPIYEQYF. CDR3 DNA sequence: TGTGCCAGCAGTTCGCGGGGCCCGATCTACGAGCAGTACTTC.

V and J are TRBV27 and TRBJ2-7, with D possibly called TRBD1 or TRBD2 (5 bases each). The germline V gene has CDR1 MNHEY and CDR2 SMNVEV (reference sequence). This CDR3 is built from 11 residues. V gave up 8 bases and J gave up 9 bases, with 14 bases separating them. The CDR3: CASGWGNPQYF. CDR3 DNA: TGTGCCAGCGGGTGGGGGAACCCGCAGTACTTC.

This clonotype was counted ten times or more. The rearrangement joins TRBV4-3 to TRBJ2-7; D perhaps matches TRBD1 (6 bases). Germline CDR1 is LGHNA and CDR2 is YSLEER. The length of the CDR3 is 13 residues. V lost 3 bases and J 6 bases, leaving 12 bases between the germline ends. The DNA of the CDR3 is TGCGCCAGCAGCCAGGTCCGGGACACCGAGCAGTACTTC. Translating it yields CASSQVRDTEQYF.